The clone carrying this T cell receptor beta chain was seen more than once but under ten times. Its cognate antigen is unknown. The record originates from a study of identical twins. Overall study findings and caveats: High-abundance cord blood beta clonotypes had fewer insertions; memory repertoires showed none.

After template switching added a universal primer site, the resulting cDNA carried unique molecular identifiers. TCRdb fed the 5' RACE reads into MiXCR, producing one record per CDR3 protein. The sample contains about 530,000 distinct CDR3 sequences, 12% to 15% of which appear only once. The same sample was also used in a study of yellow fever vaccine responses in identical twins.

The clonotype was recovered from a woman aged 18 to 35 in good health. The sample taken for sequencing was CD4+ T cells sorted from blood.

The CDR3 nucleotides are TGTGCCAGCAGTTACACTAGCGGGAGGAACACCGGGGAGCTGTTTTTT. Translation gives CASSYTSGRNTGELFF. The chain couples TRBV12-3 or TRBV12-4 to TRBJ2-2; TRBD2 aligns across 11 bases. This CDR3 contains 16 residues. J lost 1 base, V lost 4 bases, and 2 bases had no gene match.